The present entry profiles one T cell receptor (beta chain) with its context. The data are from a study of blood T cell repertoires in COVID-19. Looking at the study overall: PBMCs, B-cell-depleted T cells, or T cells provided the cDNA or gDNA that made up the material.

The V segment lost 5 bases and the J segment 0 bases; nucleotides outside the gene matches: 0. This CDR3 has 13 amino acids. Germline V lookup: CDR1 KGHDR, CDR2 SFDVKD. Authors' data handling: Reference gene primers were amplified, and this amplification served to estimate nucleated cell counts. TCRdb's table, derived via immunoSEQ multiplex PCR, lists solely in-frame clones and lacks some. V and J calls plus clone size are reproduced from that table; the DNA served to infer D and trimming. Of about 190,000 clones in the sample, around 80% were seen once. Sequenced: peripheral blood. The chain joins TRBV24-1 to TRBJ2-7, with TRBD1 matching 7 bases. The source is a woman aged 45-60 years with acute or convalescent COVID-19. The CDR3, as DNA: TGTGCCACCAGTGGACAGGGCTCCTACGAGCAGTACTTC. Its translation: CATSGQGSYEQYF.